One sample yielded the 5 T cell receptor beta chains listed below, sequenced in a study of response to subunit inactivated influenza vaccine. Each CDR3 protein gets one entry after TCRdb re-called the RT-PCR reads with MiXCR. The data show 500,000 to 600,000 distinct CDR3 sequences, 12% to 15% seen once. The sequenced sample was PBMCs from blood, obtained 12 days after vaccination. All receptors derive from a man between 50 and 59 years old who received an inactivated influenza vaccine.

This clonotype was found many times. The rearrangement joins TRBV7-3 to TRBJ2-3; no firm D call. The CDR3 has 14 residues. Germline loops: CDR1 SGHTA, CDR2 FQGTGA. V shed 3 bases and J shed 4 bases, with 11 bases lying between them. The CDR3 protein is CASSFSGLADTQYF. The CDR3 DNA is TGTGCCAGCAGCTTCTCAGGATTGGCAGATACGCAGTATTTT. Full variable domain (rest looked up from reference TRBV7-3 and TRBJ2-3): GAGVSQTPSNKVTEKGKYVELRCDPISGHTALYWYRQSLGQGPEFLIYFQGTGAADDSGLPNDRFFAVRPEGSVSTLKIQRTERGDSAVYLCASSFSGLADTQYFGPGTRLTVL.

This clonotype has just a few counts. V gene TRBV4-3 combines with J gene TRBJ2-1; a weak D match, TRBD1 (6 bases). Looked up from germline, CDR1 is LGHNA and CDR2 is YSLEER. Trimming left V 0 bases short and J 8 bases short, with 20 bases between. This CDR3 region has 17 residues. CDR3 amino acids: CASSQEFQGFNPYEQFF. The CDR3 nucleotides read TGCGCCAGCAGCCAAGAATTTCAGGGGTTTAATCCGTATGAGCAGTTCTTC.

This clonotype was recorded a few times. The chain carries TRBV20-1 and TRBJ2-3; D may be TRBD1 or TRBD2 (5 bases each). CDR1 and CDR2 from the germline V gene are DFQATT and SNEGSKA (reference sequence). V was shortened by 7 bases and J by 6 bases, with 20 bases between the two germline ends. The CDR3 totals 14 residues. CDR3: CSVAGTVPPDTQYF. CDR3 in DNA: TGCAGTGTTGCCGGGACGGTCCCCCCGGATACGCAGTATTTT.

The chain uses TRBV20-1 and TRBJ1-2; no clear D gene. Trimming took 0 bases from V and 4 from J, leaving 9 bases between them. The CDR3 extends over 13 amino acids. CDR1 is DFQATT, CDR2 SNEGSKA, per germline (reference sequence). In DNA form, the CDR3 reads TGCAGTGCTAGAGACAAGATGTCCTATGGCTACACCTTC. Encoded protein: CSARDKMSYGYTF.

The table lists this clonotype with a few counts. The chain joins TRBV7-9 to TRBJ1-1; D is unresolved. The germline gives CDR1 SEHNR, CDR2 FQNEAQ (reference sequence). V was clipped by 4 bases and J by 1 base, with 7 bases between them. CDR3 length: 13 amino acids. The DNA of the CDR3 is TGTGCCAGCAGCTCAGCGGCGAACACTGAAGCTTTCTTT. Translated, it gives CASSSAANTEAFF.